These 14 T cell receptor beta chains were all obtained from the same sample, sequenced in a study of T cells in Graves' hyperthyroidism and ophthalmopathy. It was RNA transcripts that yielded the amplified TCR beta CDR3 regions. RT-PCR in the first round (using the HTBI primer set) targeted the TCR CDR3. TCRdb re-called the multiplex PCR reads with MiXCR, one entry per CDR3 protein. Here the sample spans roughly 510,000 distinct CDR3 sequences, around 50% being singletons. The sample was peripheral blood or thyroid tissue (not recorded which). These receptors all stem from an adult woman with Graves' disease, either hyperthyroidism or ophthalmopathy (not recorded which).

This clonotype has more than one count but fewer than ten. The genes are TRBV25-1 and TRBJ1-1, with 7 bases lining up with TRBD1. The V gene end was trimmed by 2 bases and the J gene end by 1 base; junction bases not matched to a gene: 7. The CDR3 has 16 residues. Germline assignment: CDR1 MGHDK and CDR2 SYGVNS. The CDR3 DNA reads as TGTGCCAGCAGTGAAGACAGGGTGACGGCGAACACTGAAGCTTTCTTT. Protein sequence: CASSEDRVTANTEAFF.

CDR3 coding DNA: TGCGCCAGCAGCCCAGGCGGACCCTTCGGCTACACCTTC. Its translation is CASSPGGPFGYTF. V gene TRBV5-1 combines with J gene TRBJ1-2; D remains unclear. This CDR3 is 13 amino acids long. Germline V gene data show CDR1 as SGHRS and CDR2 as YFSETQ. Trimming took 4 bases from V and 8 from J, leaving 15 bases between them. Full variable domain (remainder filled in from reference TRBV5-1 and TRBJ1-2): KAGVTQTPRYLIKTRGQQVTLSCSPISGHRSVSWYQQTPGQGLQFLFEYFSETQRNKGNFPGRFSGRQFSNSRSEMNVSTLELGDSALYLCASSPGGPFGYTFGSGTRLTVV.

In its sample, this clonotype was seen many times. CDR3 sequence reads: CSVLTRDYEQYF. CDR3 DNA sequence: TGCAGCGTGCTAACTAGAGACTACGAGCAGTACTTC. The V gene is TRBV29-1, the J gene TRBJ2-7; possible D gene TRBD2, 5 bases. Germline V CDR1 and CDR2: SQVTM, ANQGSEA. V gave up 6 bases and J gave up 3 bases, with 12 bases separating them. This CDR3 region has 12 residues.

This clonotype was found once. The chain carries TRBV5-4 and TRBJ1-1; TRBD1 aligns across 7 bases. Germline lookup yields CDR1 SGHNT and CDR2 YYREEE (reference sequence). The CDR3 extends over 14 amino acids. The J segment lost 0 bases and the V segment lost 4 bases, leaving 3 bases of the junction unmatched. The CDR3 here is CASSSRGVNTEAFF. As DNA, the CDR3 is TGTGCCAGCAGCAGCAGGGGGGTGAACACTGAAGCTTTCTTT.

This chain joins TRBV7-8 and TRBJ1-2, with TRBD1 as a possible D gene (5 bases). The CDR3 totals 15 residues. Germline CDR1 reads SGHVS; CDR2 reads FQNEAQ. The V gene lost 3 bases and the J gene lost 3 bases, with 14 bases spanning the gap. CDR3 amino acids: CASSLAPGADYGYTF. The CDR3 DNA is TGTGCCAGCAGCTTGGCCCCCGGGGCAGACTATGGCTACACCTTC.

The chain uses TRBV7-2 and TRBJ1-6; D is ambiguous. The germline gives CDR1 SGHTA, CDR2 FQGNSA. CDR3 length: 16 residues. V lost 5 bases, J lost 14 bases, and 25 bases lay in between. The CDR3 DNA reads as TGTGCCAGCAGCCAAGTATTTCGAGCAGGCGGGTCAACCCTCCACTTT. Its translation is CASSQVFRAGGSTLHF.

This clonotype was picked up a small number of times. CDR3 protein: CASSPTGGYNSPLHF. Written as DNA, the CDR3 is TGTGCCAGCAGCCCCACAGGGGGCTATAATTCACCCCTCCACTTT. V gene TRBV9 combines with J gene TRBJ1-6, with TRBD1 identical over 8 bases. Trimming cost V 4 bases and J 3 bases; bases outside gene matches: 3. The CDR3 length is 15 residues. Germline V gene sequence: CDR1 SGDLS, CDR2 YYNGEE.

This clonotype was found a few times. V gene TRBV10-1 combines with J gene TRBJ2-7, with 14 nucleotides matching TRBD2. With 5 bases clipped from V and 4 bases from J, the junction kept 10 bases outside the gene matches. CDR1 and CDR2 (germline): WNHNN, SYGVQD (reference sequence). The CDR3 is 17 residues long. CDR3 protein: CASSRTGTSGSLYEQYF. CDR3 sequence (DNA): TGCGCCAGCAGTAGGACCGGGACTAGCGGGAGTCTTTACGAGCAGTACTTC.

This clonotype came up many times. V usage is TRBV7-2 and J usage is TRBJ2-5; perhaps TRBD2 as D (5 bases). V was shortened by 4 bases and J by 1 base, with 16 bases between the two germline ends. Germline V gene data show CDR1 as SGHTA and CDR2 as FQGNSA. The length of the CDR3 is 16 residues. In DNA, the CDR3 is TGTGCCAGCAGCTCTAAAGCGGCCCAGCGCCAAGAGACCCAGTACTTC. Its protein product is CASSSKAAQRQETQYF.

V is TRBV29-1 and J is TRBJ1-3; the D is unclear. CDR1 SQVTM and CDR2 ANQGSEA come from the germline V gene. The V and J ends lost 1 base and 2 bases respectively, with 6 bases between them. CDR3 length equals 13 residues. The CDR3 nucleotides are TGCAGCGTTGAAGGGGGAACTGGAAACACCATATATTTT. This sequence encodes CSVEGGTGNTIYF.

A few counts support this clonotype. The chain joins TRBV2 to TRBJ1-6; 7 nucleotides line up with TRBD1. The CDR3 sequence is 15 residues long. V lost 5 bases and J lost 7; bases outside the gene matches: 8. The V gene's germline CDR1 is SNHLY and CDR2 FYNNEI. CDR3 in DNA: TGTGCCAGCAGTACGACAGGGAGAATCAATTCACCCCTCCACTTT. Translating gives CASSTTGRINSPLHF.

This clonotype was detected a few times. V and J are TRBV28 and TRBJ2-7, with TRBD1 identical over 8 bases. Looked up from germline, CDR1 is MDHEN and CDR2 is SYDVKM. This CDR3 comprises 16 residues. With 4 bases clipped from V and 5 bases from J, the junction kept 13 bases outside the gene matches. CDR3 in DNA: TGTGCCAGCAGTTCGCCAACAGGGGGACTTGGCGACGAGCAGTACTTC. As protein: CASSSPTGGLGDEQYF.

This clonotype was counted once. The chain carries TRBV5-4 and TRBJ2-5; D is unclear. Looked up from germline, CDR1 is SGHNT and CDR2 is YYREEE (reference sequence). With 3 bases removed from V and 5 bases from J, the gap between germline ends came to 11 bases. The CDR3 is 13 residues long. CDR3 in amino acids: CASSSGFFETQYF. The DNA for the CDR3 is TGTGCCAGCAGCTCCGGATTCTTCGAGACCCAGTACTTC.

As regards this clonotype: A junction end diverges from the germline sequence, so it may reflect a read error. The chain recombines TRBV11-2 with TRBJ1-4; 7 bases map to TRBD1. The CDR3 is 15 residues long. Germline V gene lookup returns CDR1 SGHAT and CDR2 FQNNGV. The CDR3 sequence is CASSWGQHRGEKLFF. In DNA, the CDR3 is TGTGCCAGCAGCTGGGGACAGCACCGCGGGGAAAAACTGTTTTTC.